Listed here are 30 T cell receptor beta chains from one sample, sequenced in a study of shared clonotypes between healthy human individuals. Repertoires were generated with immunoSEQ multiplex PCR, while TCRdb's copy carries only in-frame clones and drops some. The sample lists approximately 2.4 million clones; 90% to 96% were seen once. Material: naive CD4+ T cells sorted from blood. The subset here: CD45RA+ positively selected. Receptor source: a man aged 18 to 30 in good health.

The chain is built from TRBV27 and TRBJ1-4; a weak D match, TRBD1 (6 bases). There are 13 residues in the CDR3. V lost 6 bases, J lost 6 bases, and 11 bases lay in between. The germline V gene has CDR1 MNHEY and CDR2 SMNVEV (reference sequence). The CDR3 nucleotides read TGTGCCAGCAGCCAGGGGCGACATGAAAAACTGTTTTTT. It translates to CASSQGRHEKLFF.

The chain uses TRBV7-2 and TRBJ2-7; D remains ambiguous. Germline V gene lookup returns CDR1 SGHTA and CDR2 FQGNSA. Trimming shortened V by 2 bases and J by 3 bases, and 14 bases separated the two germline ends. This CDR3 region has 15 residues. As DNA, the CDR3 is TGTGCCAGCAGCTTAAGTAGTGACCCCCTCTACGAGCAGTACTTC. Its translation is CASSLSSDPLYEQYF. Full variable domain (rest looked up from reference TRBV7-2 and TRBJ2-7): GAGVSQSPSNKVTEKGKDVELRCDPISGHTALYWYRQSLGQGLEFLIYFQGNSAPDKSGLPSDRFSAERTGGSVSTLTIQRTQQEDSAVYLCASSLSSDPLYEQYFGPGTRLTVT.

CDR3 sequence reads: CASSPGMGTDTQYF. CDR3 DNA sequence: TGCGCCAGCAGCCCAGGGATGGGCACAGATACGCAGTATTTT. This chain uses TRBV5-1 with TRBJ2-3, with TRBD1 as a possible D gene (5 bases). V lost 4 bases and J 1 base, leaving 10 bases between the germline ends. Germline V gene data show CDR1 as SGHRS and CDR2 as YFSETQ. The CDR3 extends over 14 amino acids.

Note on this clone: In the same sample, other DNA sequences code for this CDR3. V is TRBV18 and J is TRBJ2-2; 10 bases are a match to TRBD1. Germline V CDR1 and CDR2: KGHSH, LQKENI. Trimming at V came to 3 bases and at J to 5 bases, leaving 3 bases not matched to a gene. The CDR3 consists of 15 residues. The CDR3: CASSPRQGATGELFF. The DNA of the CDR3 is TGTGCCAGCTCACCGCGACAGGGGGCTACCGGGGAGCTGTTTTTT.

A single count supports this clone. This chain links TRBV5-1 with TRBJ1-1; D is ambiguous. The CDR3 is 14 residues long. Germline V CDR1 and CDR2: SGHRS, YFSETQ. Trimming took off 4 bases at V and 0 bases at J, with 10 bases between the two ends. Here the CDR3 reads CASSPSTVNTEAFF. CDR3 nucleotide sequence: TGCGCCAGCAGCCCAAGTACCGTGAACACTGAAGCTTTCTTT.

The chain is built from TRBV10-2 and TRBJ1-5; D not resolved. Trimming stripped 4 bases from V and 0 bases from J, with 16 bases between. Germline V gives CDR1 WSHSY, CDR2 SAAADI. This CDR3 has 17 amino acids. The CDR3: CASSAALDPYSNQPQHF. CDR3 coding DNA: TGCGCCAGCAGTGCGGCACTTGACCCCTATAGCAATCAGCCCCAGCATTTT.

The chain links TRBV6-6 to TRBJ2-5; TRBD1 aligns across 8 bases. V shed 6 bases, J shed 2 bases, and the junction held 5 bases outside the gene matches. This CDR3 spans 14 amino acids. The germline gives CDR1 MNHNY, CDR2 SVGAGI (reference sequence). The CDR3 bases are TGTGCCAGCAGATCCACAGGGGGGCAAGAGACCCAGTACTTC. Its protein product is CASRSTGGQETQYF.

The table lists this clone with a count of one. The rearrangement uses TRBV7-9 and TRBJ1-2; 8 bases are a match to TRBD1. Trimming took 8 bases from V and 1 from J; bases not matched to a gene: 6. CDR3 size: 14 residues. Looked up from germline, CDR1 is SEHNR and CDR2 is FQNEAQ (reference sequence). This CDR3 is CASETGELNYGYTF. The CDR3 nucleotides are TGTGCCAGCGAGACAGGGGAGCTTAACTATGGCTACACCTTC.

The rearrangement links TRBV19 to TRBJ2-2; 7 bases match TRBD2. The CDR3 is 14 residues long. Germline values: CDR1 LNHDA, CDR2 SQIVND (reference sequence). J was trimmed by 2 bases and V by 8 bases; bases with no gene match: 5. The CDR3 DNA follows: TGTGCCAGTTTCGGGAGGTTTAACACCGGGGAGCTGTTTTTT. Its protein is CASFGRFNTGELFF. The full variable domain, completed using reference TRBV19 and TRBJ2-2, is DGGITQSPKYLFRKEGQNVTLSCEQNLNHDAMYWYRQDPGQGLRLIYYSQIVNDFQKGDIAEGYSVSREKKESFPLTVTSAQKNPTAFYLCASFGRFNTGELFFGEGSRLTVL.

The chain combines TRBV6-6 with TRBJ2-1; TRBD2 matches at 8 bases. The germline V gene encodes CDR1 MNHNY and CDR2 SVGAGI (reference sequence). V lost 7 bases to trimming and J lost 2 bases; unmatched junction nucleotides: 7. The CDR3 is made up of 15 amino acids. The CDR3 protein is CASIRGGPTYNEQFF. The CDR3 DNA follows: TGTGCCAGCATCCGCGGGGGGCCAACCTACAATGAGCAGTTCTTC.

The chain employs TRBV7-2 and TRBJ1-2; D call uncertain. Germline V lookup: CDR1 SGHTA, CDR2 FQGNSA. This CDR3 contains 14 residues. Trimming removed 1 base at V and 2 bases at J, with 8 bases between. CDR3 loop: CASSLENRNYGYTF. DNA for the CDR3: TGTGCCAGCAGCTTAGAAAACAGAAACTATGGCTACACCTTC.

The chain carries TRBV25-1 and TRBJ2-7; D call uncertain. V was trimmed by 3 bases and J by 2 bases, leaving 8 bases between them. The CDR3 contains 13 residues. Per germline, CDR1 MGHDK and CDR2 SYGVNS. The CDR3 is CASSDHGTYEQYF. DNA for the CDR3: TGTGCCAGCAGTGACCATGGGACCTACGAGCAGTACTTC.

This clone was counted once. The CDR3 sequence is CAWSVRAGAGEKLFF. In nucleotides, the CDR3 is TGTGCCTGGAGTGTACGGGCAGGGGCGGGGGAAAAACTGTTTTTT. The chain uses TRBV30 and TRBJ1-4, with D tentatively TRBD1 (6 bases). V was clipped by 0 bases and J by 8 bases, with 16 bases between them. From germline, CDR1 is GTSNPN and CDR2 SVGIG (reference sequence). The CDR3 covers 15 residues.

V usage is TRBV6-5 and J usage is TRBJ2-1; 13 positions agree with TRBD2. V shed 4 bases, J shed 6 bases, and the junction held 3 bases outside the gene matches. Germline assignment: CDR1 MNHEY and CDR2 SVGAGI. There are 15 residues in the CDR3. CDR3 sequence: CASSSGLAGRNEQFF. The CDR3 nucleotides read TGTGCCAGCAGTTCGGGACTAGCGGGACGCAATGAGCAGTTCTTC.

This clone has only a few counts. The same CDR3 can be traced to other DNA sequences in this sample. This sequence joins TRBV19 and TRBJ1-5; D ambiguous. The germline V gene encodes CDR1 LNHDA and CDR2 SQIVND (reference sequence). V lost 3 bases and J 1 base, leaving 1 base between the germline ends. CDR3 length: 12 amino acids. The CDR3 DNA follows: TGTGCCAGTAGTATCAGCAATCAGCCCCAGCATTTT. Protein sequence: CASSISNQPQHF. Filled out from reference TRBV19 and TRBJ1-5, the complete variable domain reads DGGITQSPKYLFRKEGQNVTLSCEQNLNHDAMYWYRQDPGQGLRLIYYSQIVNDFQKGDIAEGYSVSREKKESFPLTVTSAQKNPTAFYLCASSISNQPQHFGDGTRLSIL.

The V and J genes are TRBV7-2 and TRBJ1-2, with 7 positions matching TRBD1. V trimming: 1 base; J trimming: 4 bases; junction bases outside the gene matches: 6. The V gene's germline CDR1 is SGHTA and CDR2 FQGNSA. This CDR3 is 15 amino acids long. The CDR3 DNA is TGTGCCAGCAGCTTAGTGCTAGGGGGCGCCTATGGCTACACCTTC. Translating gives CASSLVLGGAYGYTF.

As to this clone: The sample contains more than one DNA sequence encoding this CDR3. The V gene is TRBV18, the J gene TRBJ2-5; D is uncertain. This CDR3 is built from 13 residues. With 1 base removed from V and 1 base from J, the gap between germline ends came to 4 bases. Germline V gives CDR1 KGHSH, CDR2 LQKENI. The CDR3 DNA reads as TGTGCCAGCTCACCACTAAGCCAAGAGACCCAGTACTTC. Encoded protein: CASSPLSQETQYF.

V usage is TRBV7-8 and J usage is TRBJ1-5, with 8 bases fitting TRBD1. V was pared by 7 bases and J by 4 bases, with 3 bases of the junction left unmatched. The CDR3 extends over 13 amino acids. The germline CDR1 and CDR2 sequences are SGHVS and FQNEAQ. CDR3 bases: TGTGCCAGCACGGACAGGGAGAATCAGCCCCAGCATTTT. Its protein is CASTDRENQPQHF.

V is TRBV9 and J is TRBJ2-1, with TRBD2 identical over 9 bases. The CDR3 is 15 residues long. V shed 2 bases, J shed 7 bases, and the junction held 7 bases outside the gene matches. Germline CDR1 reads SGDLS; CDR2 reads YYNGEE. CDR3 residues: CASSVSGSEWNEQFF. DNA for the CDR3: TGTGCCAGCAGCGTTAGCGGGAGTGAGTGGAATGAGCAGTTCTTC.

The chain carries TRBV4-1 and TRBJ2-7; D possibly uses TRBD1 or TRBD2 (5 bases each). Trimming pared 3 bases from V and 3 bases from J, leaving 15 bases between. Per germline, CDR1 MGHRA and CDR2 YSYEKL. The CDR3 length is 15 residues. CDR3 nucleotide sequence: TGCGCCAGCAGCCATACAGAGGGGATCGGCTACGAGCAGTACTTC. Translation gives CASSHTEGIGYEQYF.

The rearrangement uses TRBV10-3 and TRBJ1-6; TRBD1 matches 7 bases. J was trimmed by 8 bases and V by 10 bases; bases with no gene match: 5. The CDR3 totals 12 residues. The germline gives CDR1 ENHRY, CDR2 SYGVKD. The CDR3 region has the DNA TGTGCCACGACAGGGTCCGATTCACCCCTCCACTTT. This gives the protein CATTGSDSPLHF.

The chain has TRBV18 and TRBJ2-3; D is possibly TRBD2 (6 bases). CDR1 is KGHSH, CDR2 LQKENI, per germline. The V gene lost 6 bases and the J gene lost 1 base, with 14 bases spanning the gap. CDR3 length equals 15 residues. The CDR3 region is CASSRGDLRTDTQYF. CDR3 nucleotide sequence: TGTGCCAGCTCTCGCGGGGATCTCCGCACAGATACGCAGTATTTT.

This clone was picked up one time. The genes are TRBV5-5 and TRBJ2-3; 12 bases are a match to TRBD2. Per the germline V gene, CDR1 is SGHKS and CDR2 is YYEKEE (reference sequence). J lost 1 base, V lost 5 bases, and 5 bases had no gene match. The CDR3 spans 16 residues. Here the CDR3 reads CASSQTSGSGTDTQYF. In nucleotides, the CDR3 is TGTGCCAGCAGTCAGACTAGCGGGAGTGGCACAGATACGCAGTATTTT.

A remark on this clone: The sample has other DNA sequences that encode this CDR3 too. The genes are TRBV6-5 and TRBJ2-7; D remains ambiguous. The ends were cut back, 0 bases at V and 1 base at J, with 7 bases in the middle. Germline values: CDR1 MNHEY, CDR2 SVGAGI. The CDR3 has 14 amino acids. The CDR3 DNA follows: TGTGCCAGCAGTTACTCGGAGAGATCCTACGAGCAGTACTTC. It codes for CASSYSERSYEQYF.

J is TRBJ1-5 and V is TRBV5-6, with D possibly matching TRBD1 (5 bases). V was clipped by 0 bases and J by 5 bases, with 12 bases between them. Germline V gene lookup returns CDR1 SGHDT and CDR2 YYEEEE. This CDR3 region has 15 residues. CDR3 in DNA: TGTGCCAGCAGCTTGGCCCCGGGACCCCATCAGCCCCAGCATTTT. This gives the protein CASSLAPGPHQPQHF.

The V call is TRBV12-5, the J call TRBJ2-7; D is unresolved. Trimming took 7 bases from V and 0 from J, leaving 10 bases between them. Germline V CDR1 and CDR2: LGHNT, FRNRAP. CDR3 size: 13 residues. The CDR3: CASVGRNSYEQYF. CDR3 nucleotides: TGTGCTAGTGTGGGCAGAAACTCCTACGAGCAGTACTTC.

This chain links TRBV28 with TRBJ2-7, with 9 nucleotides matching TRBD2. The CDR3 runs to 14 residues. Germline V gene lookup returns CDR1 MDHEN and CDR2 SYDVKM. V was pared by 6 bases and J by 4 bases, with 7 bases of the junction left unmatched. The CDR3 nucleotides read TGTGCCAGCAGCCGGGCGGGGGGGATTTACGAGCAGTACTTC. This sequence encodes CASSRAGGIYEQYF.

The chain couples TRBV29-1 to TRBJ1-4; 10 bases agree with TRBD1. V lost 1 base and J lost 3; bases outside the gene matches: 5. This CDR3 region has 16 residues. CDR1 and CDR2 from the germline V gene are SQVTM and ANQGSEA. In nucleotides, the CDR3 is TGCAGCGTTGAAGCCGAGACAGGGGGCCCTAATGAAAAACTGTTTTTT. Translating it yields CSVEAETGGPNEKLFF. Combining the CDR3 with reference TRBV29-1 and TRBJ1-4 gives the whole variable domain SAVISQKPSRDICQRGTSLTIQCQVDSQVTMMFWYRQQPGQSLTLIATANQGSEATYESGFVIDKFPISRPNLTFSTLTVSNMSPEDSSIYLCSVEAETGGPNEKLFFGSGTQLSVL.

V is TRBV2 and J is TRBJ2-1; 8 bases line up with TRBD1. V dropped 4 bases and J dropped 9; count of bases not matched to a gene: 8. The germline V gene encodes CDR1 SNHLY and CDR2 FYNNEI. CDR3 length equals 14 residues. Written as DNA, the CDR3 is TGTGCCAGCAGTGTGGAACAGGGGGTAGGTGAGCAGTTCTTC. Translating gives CASSVEQGVGEQFF.

CDR3: CASSLSKGRQPQHF. The CDR3, as DNA: TGTGCCAGCAGCTTAAGTAAGGGGAGGCAGCCCCAGCATTTT. The chain links TRBV7-3 to TRBJ1-5, with D possibly matching TRBD1 (5 bases). The V and J ends lost 1 base and 7 bases respectively, with 11 bases between them. The CDR3 extends over 14 amino acids. The germline gives CDR1 SGHTA, CDR2 FQGTGA.